This passage covers 4 T cell receptor beta chains from one sample sequenced in a study of blood T cell repertoires in COVID-19. Sequencing was performed with immunoSEQ multiplex PCR; in TCRdb, only in-frame clones are kept and a portion is missing. Of 100,000 to 150,000 clones in the sample, around four fifths were seen once. The sequenced sample consisted of peripheral blood. These receptors all stem from a man older than 75 with active or convalescent COVID-19.

This chain connects TRBV3-1 (or the pseudogene TRBV3-2) to TRBJ2-2; 7 nucleotides align to TRBD1. CDR3 length equals 13 residues. The ends lost 4 bases at V and 13 bases at J; junction bases unmatched: 9. The germline CDR1 and CDR2 sequences are LGHDT and YNNKEL (reference sequence). The CDR3 loop reads CASSRQTGEGLFF. In DNA form, the CDR3 reads TGTGCCAGCAGCCGACAAACAGGGGAAGGGCTGTTTTTT.

The rearrangement uses TRBV3-1 (or the pseudogene TRBV3-2) and TRBJ2-1; 9 bases are shared with TRBD2. The CDR3 is 15 amino acids. Looked up from germline, CDR1 is LGHDT and CDR2 is YNNKEL (reference sequence). With 2 bases clipped from V and 8 bases from J, the junction kept 7 bases outside the gene matches. CDR3 coding DNA: TGTGCCAGCAGCCAAACCCGCGGGGGGGGTGATGAGCAGTTCTTC. It specifies CASSQTRGGGDEQFF.

The V gene is TRBV5-1, the J gene TRBJ1-2, with TRBD1 matching 10 bases. CDR3 size: 14 residues. Trimming at V came to 4 bases and at J to 2 bases, leaving 2 bases not matched to a gene. Germline-derived CDR1 and CDR2 are SGHRS and YFSETQ. For the CDR3, the DNA is TGCGCCAGCAGCGAGGACAGGGGGAACTATGGCTACACCTTC. Protein product: CASSEDRGNYGYTF.

CDR3 sequence: CASSRQEPGELFF. CDR3 coding DNA: TGTGCCAGCAGCCGACAGGAACCCGGGGAGCTGTTTTTT. V and J are TRBV21-1 and TRBJ2-2; the tabulated D call, TRBD1, remains unverified against the DNA. TRBV21-1 is recorded as a pseudogene. The CDR3 is 13 amino acids.